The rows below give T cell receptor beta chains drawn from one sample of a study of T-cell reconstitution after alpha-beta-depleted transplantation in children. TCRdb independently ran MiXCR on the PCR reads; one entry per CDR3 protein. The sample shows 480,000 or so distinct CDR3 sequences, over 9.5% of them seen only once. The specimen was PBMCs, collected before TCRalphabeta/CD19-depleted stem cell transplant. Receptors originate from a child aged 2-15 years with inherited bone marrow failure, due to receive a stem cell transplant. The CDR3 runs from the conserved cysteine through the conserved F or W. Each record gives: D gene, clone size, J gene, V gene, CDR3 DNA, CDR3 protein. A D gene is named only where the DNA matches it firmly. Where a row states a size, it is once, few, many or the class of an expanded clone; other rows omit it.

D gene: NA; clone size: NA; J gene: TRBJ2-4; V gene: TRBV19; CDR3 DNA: TGTGCCAGTAGACAGCTAGCCAAAAACATTCAGTACTTC; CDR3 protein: CASRQLAKNIQYF
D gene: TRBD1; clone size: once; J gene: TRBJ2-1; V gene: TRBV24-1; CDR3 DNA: TGTGCCACAAGTCCGGGGACAGGGGGCCCGACGTGGGTAGCGGGAGGCTCCTACAATGAGCAGTTCTTC; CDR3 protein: CATSPGTGGPTWVAGGSYNEQFF
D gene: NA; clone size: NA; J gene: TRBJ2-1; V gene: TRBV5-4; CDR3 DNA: TGTGCCAGCAGCTTGGAGGGAACTAGCTCCTACAATGAGCAGTTCTTC; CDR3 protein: CASSLEGTSSYNEQFF
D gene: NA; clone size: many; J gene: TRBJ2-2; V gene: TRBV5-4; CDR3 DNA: TGTGCCAGCAGCTTTGGTGACACGATGAACACCGGGGAGCTGTTTTTT; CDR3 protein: CASSFGDTMNTGELFF
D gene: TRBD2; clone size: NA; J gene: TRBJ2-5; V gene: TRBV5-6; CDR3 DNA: TGTGCCAGCAGCTTCTTAGCGGGAGGGGGTGAGACCCAGTACTTC; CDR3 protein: CASSFLAGGGETQYF
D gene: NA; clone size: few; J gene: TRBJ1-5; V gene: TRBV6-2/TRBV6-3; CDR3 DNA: TGTGCCAGCCAAAAAACGGGGGTCTTTCAGCCCCAGCATTTT; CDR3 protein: CASQKTGVFQPQHF
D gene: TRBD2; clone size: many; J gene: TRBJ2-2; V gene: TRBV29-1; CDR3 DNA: TGCAGCGTTGCCAAGCTAGCGGGGGGCACCGGGGAGCTGTTTTTT; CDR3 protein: CSVAKLAGGTGELFF
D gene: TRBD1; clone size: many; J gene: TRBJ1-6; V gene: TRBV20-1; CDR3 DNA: TGCAGTGCTAGAGTTGCCAGGGGGCTTAATTCACCCCTCCACTTT; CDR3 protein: CSARVARGLNSPLHF
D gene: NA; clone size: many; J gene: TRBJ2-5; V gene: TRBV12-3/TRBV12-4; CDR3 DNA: TGTGCCAGCAGTTATAAAGAGACCCAGTACTTC; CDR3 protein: CASSYKETQYF
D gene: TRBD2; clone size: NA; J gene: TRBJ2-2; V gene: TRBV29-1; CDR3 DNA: TGCAGCGTTCTACCTAGCGGGAAAACCGGGGAGCTGTTTTTT; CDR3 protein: CSVLPSGKTGELFF
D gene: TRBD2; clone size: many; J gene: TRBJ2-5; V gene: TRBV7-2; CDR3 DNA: TGTGCCAGCAGCTGGACTAGCGGGAGCATCGAGACCCAGTACTTC; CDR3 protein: CASSWTSGSIETQYF
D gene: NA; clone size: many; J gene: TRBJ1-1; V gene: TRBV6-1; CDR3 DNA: TGTGCCAGCAGTGAAGTGGTATCATTGGGGACTGAAGCTTTCTTT; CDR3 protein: CASSEVVSLGTEAFF
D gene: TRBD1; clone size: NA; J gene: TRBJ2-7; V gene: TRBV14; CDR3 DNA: TGTGCCAGCAGCTCTCCGGGACAGGGGGCGGAAGAGCAGTACTTC; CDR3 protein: CASSSPGQGAEEQYF
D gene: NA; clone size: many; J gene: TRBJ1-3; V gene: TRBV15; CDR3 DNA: TGTGCCACCAGCACCTGGACAGTTGCCTCTGGAAACACCATATATTTT; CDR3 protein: CATSTWTVASGNTIYF
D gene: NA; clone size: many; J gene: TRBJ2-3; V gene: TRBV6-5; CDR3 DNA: TGTGCCAGCAGTTCTTATTCAAGCCGAAGCACAGATACGCAGTATTTT; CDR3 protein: CASSSYSSRSTDTQYF
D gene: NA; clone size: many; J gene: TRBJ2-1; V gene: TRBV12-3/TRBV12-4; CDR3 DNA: TGTGCCAGCGGCACCGGACCAGGGTTGTACAATGAGCAGTTCTTC; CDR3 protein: CASGTGPGLYNEQFF
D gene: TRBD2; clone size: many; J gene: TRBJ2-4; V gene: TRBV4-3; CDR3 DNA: TGCGCCAGCAGCCAAACCCCTGGCCGACTAGCGGGAGGGATATTGGATATTCAGTACTTC; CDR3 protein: CASSQTPGRLAGGILDIQYF
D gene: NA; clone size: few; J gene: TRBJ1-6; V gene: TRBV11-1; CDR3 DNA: TGTGCCAGCAGCTTTTACGGAGTCCAGGGGTCCACGAGGAATTCACCCCTCCACTTT; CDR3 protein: CASSFYGVQGSTRNSPLHF
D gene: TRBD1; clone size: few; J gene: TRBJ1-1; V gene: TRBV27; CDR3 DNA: TGTGCCAGCACCGGACAGGGGCATCTCGGCACTGAAGCTTTCTTT; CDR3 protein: CASTGQGHLGTEAFF
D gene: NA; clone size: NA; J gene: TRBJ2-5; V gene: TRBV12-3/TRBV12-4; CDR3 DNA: TGTGCCAGCAGTTTAGTCGGGTCGCGGGAGACCCAGTACTTC; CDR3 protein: CASSLVGSRETQYF
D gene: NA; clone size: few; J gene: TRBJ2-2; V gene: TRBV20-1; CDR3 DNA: TGCAGTGCTAAACGGGGAAACACCGGGGAGCTGTTTTTT; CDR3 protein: CSAKRGNTGELFF
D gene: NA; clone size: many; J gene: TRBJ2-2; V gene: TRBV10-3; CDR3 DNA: TGTGCCATCAGTGAGTCCGCGGGGGCTGACACCGGGGAGCTGTTTTTT; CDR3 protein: CAISESAGADTGELFF
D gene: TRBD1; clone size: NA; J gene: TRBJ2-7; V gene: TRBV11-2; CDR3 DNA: TGTGCCAGCAGACCAACCGACAGGGCCCCCTACGAGCAGTACTTC; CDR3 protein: CASRPTDRAPYEQYF
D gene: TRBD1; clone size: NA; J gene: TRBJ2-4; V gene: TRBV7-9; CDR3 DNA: TGTGCCAGCAGCTCGCTACAGGGGGTAAAGAGTAACATTCAGTACTTC; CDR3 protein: CASSSLQGVKSNIQYF
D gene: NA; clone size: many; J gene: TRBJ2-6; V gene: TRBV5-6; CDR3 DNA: TGTGCCAGCAGCTTGGATTCCTCTGGGGCCAACGTCCTGACTTTC; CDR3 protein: CASSLDSSGANVLTF
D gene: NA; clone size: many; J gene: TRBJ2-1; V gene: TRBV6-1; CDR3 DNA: TGTGCCAGCAGTCGACAGGACTCCAATGAGCAGTTCTTC; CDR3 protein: CASSRQDSNEQFF
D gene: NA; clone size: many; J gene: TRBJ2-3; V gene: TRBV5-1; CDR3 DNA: TGCGCCAGCAGCTTGGACGGGTACACAGATACGCAGTATTTT; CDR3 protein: CASSLDGYTDTQYF
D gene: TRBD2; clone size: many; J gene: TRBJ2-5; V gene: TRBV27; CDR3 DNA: TGTGCCAGCAGTTTAACTAGCGGAGTACAAGAGACCCAGTACTTC; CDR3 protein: CASSLTSGVQETQYF
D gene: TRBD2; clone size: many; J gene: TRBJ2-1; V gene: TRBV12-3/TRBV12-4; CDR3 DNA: TGTGCCAGCAGTCTAAAGGCTAGCGGGGCCTACAATGAGCAGTTCTTC; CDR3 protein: CASSLKASGAYNEQFF
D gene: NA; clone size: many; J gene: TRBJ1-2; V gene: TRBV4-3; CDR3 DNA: TGCGCCAGCAGCCAAGAAGGGGGGGGCTGGACCTATGGCTACACCTTC; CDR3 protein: CASSQEGGGWTYGYTF